The 29 T cell receptor beta chains given below trace back to one sample, sequenced in a study of blood T cell repertoires in COVID-19. Clones were sequenced by immunoSEQ multiplex PCR, and TCRdb holds only the in-frame ones, with some missing. This table has 300,000 to 350,000 clones, over 75% appearing once. The specimen was peripheral blood. The receptors come from a woman aged 25 to 39 with COVID-19, enrolled during active disease.

This clone was seen more than once but under ten times. The rearrangement joins TRBV27 to TRBJ1-6; D unclear. The V and J ends lost 3 bases and 7 bases respectively, with 7 bases between them. The CDR3 is 13 amino acids. Germline CDR1 is MNHEY and CDR2 is SMNVEV (reference sequence). The CDR3: CASSFGSNSPLHF. The CDR3 nucleotides are TGTGCCAGCAGTTTCGGTTCCAATTCACCCCTCCACTTT.

The gene calls are TRBV6-5 and TRBJ1-1; tentatively, D is TRBD1 (5 bases). The CDR3 loop spans 12 amino acids. Germline values: CDR1 MNHEY, CDR2 SVGAGI. The ends were cut back, 9 bases at V and 12 bases at J, with 20 bases in the middle. This CDR3 reads CASYLTGQGTFF. CDR3 DNA sequence: TGTGCCAGTTATCTTACCGGGCAGGGCACTTTCTTT.

The gene calls are TRBV7-9 and TRBJ2-3; 7 nucleotides align to TRBD2. There are 14 residues in the CDR3. CDR1 SEHNR and CDR2 FQNEAQ come from the germline V gene (reference sequence). Unmatched junction bases numbered 5, after V lost 4 bases and J lost 4 bases. CDR3 nucleotides: TGTGCCAGCAGCTCCGGGGAGGGCCCAGATACGCAGTATTTT. Protein sequence: CASSSGEGPDTQYF.

V usage is TRBV2 and J usage is TRBJ1-5; D is perhaps TRBD1 (6 bases). The V gene lost 1 base and the J gene lost 4 bases, with 8 bases spanning the gap. The CDR3 spans 14 residues. Per germline, CDR1 SNHLY and CDR2 FYNNEI. The CDR3 region is CASSEGGQNQPQHF. In nucleotides, the CDR3 is TGTGCCAGCAGTGAAGGGGGGCAGAATCAGCCCCAGCATTTT.

The chain carries TRBV18 and TRBJ1-4, with D maybe TRBD1 (6 bases). The CDR3 spans 14 residues. Germline values: CDR1 KGHSH, CDR2 LQKENI. V was shortened by 1 base and J by 7 bases, with 10 bases between the two germline ends. Written as DNA, the CDR3 is TGTGCCAGCTCACCACTCCAGGGGCCTGAAAAACTGTTTTTT. Translation: CASSPLQGPEKLFF.

The chain combines TRBV19 with TRBJ1-1; 9 nucleotides line up with TRBD1. The CDR3 extends over 14 amino acids. In germline, CDR1 is LNHDA, CDR2 SQIVND (reference sequence). The ends lost 4 bases at V and 8 bases at J; junction bases unmatched: 8. In DNA, the CDR3 is TGTGCCAGTAGTACAGGGACAGGGCTCGGAGAAGCTTTCTTT. This translates into CASSTGTGLGEAFF. Combining the CDR3 with reference TRBV19 and TRBJ1-1 gives the whole variable domain DGGITQSPKYLFRKEGQNVTLSCEQNLNHDAMYWYRQDPGQGLRLIYYSQIVNDFQKGDIAEGYSVSREKKESFPLTVTSAQKNPTAFYLCASSTGTGLGEAFFGQGTRLTVV.

This sequence joins TRBV27 and TRBJ1-4, with D tentatively TRBD1 (5 bases). Germline V CDR1 and CDR2: MNHEY, SMNVEV (reference sequence). Trimming removed 4 bases from V and 7 bases from J, with 16 bases in between. The CDR3 is made up of 15 amino acids. The DNA of the CDR3 is TGTGCCAGCAGTTATATAGGGGCTGTGCGTGAAAAACTGTTTTTT. This encodes CASSYIGAVREKLFF.

The chain recombines TRBV7-5 with TRBJ1-2; the table calls TRBD1, which could not be checked here. TRBV7-5 is a known pseudogene. CDR3 length equals 18 residues. The CDR3, as DNA: TGTGTCAGAAGCTTAATTGGACAGGGGGCCCCCTTTGACTATGGCTACACCTTC. Its protein is CVRSLIGQGAPFDYGYTF.

V and J are TRBV11-2 and TRBJ2-5, with 7 bases lining up with TRBD2. The J segment lost 4 bases and the V segment lost 4 bases, leaving 9 bases of the junction unmatched. Looked up from germline, CDR1 is SGHAT and CDR2 is FQNNGV. CDR3 length equals 15 residues. The CDR3 DNA follows: TGTGCCAGCAGCTCCCGGCGGGAGCTAGGAGAGACCCAGTACTTC. Translated: CASSSRRELGETQYF.

The gene calls are TRBV28 and TRBJ1-3, with no clear D. Per germline, CDR1 MDHEN and CDR2 SYDVKM. The CDR3 totals 16 residues. The V gene lost 7 bases and the J gene lost 0 bases, with 16 bases spanning the gap. This CDR3 is CASTPYGGTSGNTIYF. The DNA of the CDR3 is TGTGCCAGCACCCCCTATGGAGGCACCTCTGGAAACACCATATATTTT.

This chain joins TRBV28 and TRBJ2-7; a possible D gene is TRBD1 (5 bases). Trimming took 7 bases from V and 12 from J, leaving 19 bases between them. Germline-derived CDR1 and CDR2 are MDHEN and SYDVKM. CDR3 length equals 12 residues. The CDR3 reads CASTRAGSAPYF. CDR3 bases: TGTGCCAGCACCCGGGCAGGGTCGGCTCCGTACTTC.

The chain links TRBV11-1 to TRBJ2-1; TRBD2 might be the D (5 bases). Looked up from germline, CDR1 is SGHAT and CDR2 is FQDESV (reference sequence). Deletions cut 4 bases from V and 0 bases from J, with 13 bases between. CDR3 length equals 16 residues. The DNA for the CDR3 is TGTGCCAGCAGCTCCCCAGCTAGCCACTCCTACAATGAGCAGTTCTTC. Protein product: CASSSPASHSYNEQFF.

The V gene is TRBV2, the J gene TRBJ2-5, with 7 bases aligning to TRBD1. The ends lost 0 bases at V and 4 bases at J; junction bases unmatched: 11. The CDR3 covers 17 residues. The germline CDR1 and CDR2 sequences are SNHLY and FYNNEI. CDR3 protein: CASSEALVAGGRETQYF. DNA for the CDR3: TGTGCCAGCAGTGAAGCGCTGGTGGCAGGGGGACGAGAGACCCAGTACTTC. The entire variable domain, with the rest obtained from reference TRBV2 and TRBJ2-5, is as follows: EPEVTQTPSHQVTQMGQEVILRCVPISNHLYFYWYRQILGQKVEFLVSFYNNEISEKSEIFDDQFSVERPDGSNFTLKIRSTKLEDSAMYFCASSEALVAGGRETQYFGPGTRLLVL.

This clone came up a few times. CDR3 DNA: TGTGCCAGCAGCGAAACTGCAACTAATGAAAAACTGTTTTTT. This encodes CASSETATNEKLFF. The V gene is TRBV2, the J gene TRBJ1-4; no definite D call. Germline V gene data show CDR1 as SNHLY and CDR2 as FYNNEI. The V end lost 6 bases, the J end lost 0 bases, and 8 bases lay between the germline ends. This CDR3 region has 14 residues. Variable domain in full (rest from reference TRBV2 and TRBJ1-4): EPEVTQTPSHQVTQMGQEVILRCVPISNHLYFYWYRQILGQKVEFLVSFYNNEISEKSEIFDDQFSVERPDGSNFTLKIRSTKLEDSAMYFCASSETATNEKLFFGSGTQLSVL.

The chain combines TRBV6-5 with TRBJ2-7; D might be TRBD1 (5 bases). The CDR3 totals 15 residues. V was shortened by 5 bases and J by 2 bases, with 16 bases between the two germline ends. Germline V gene lookup returns CDR1 MNHEY and CDR2 SVGAGI. The DNA for the CDR3 is TGTGCCAGCAGTATCCTCCCCCAGGGCCCCTACGAGCAGTACTTC. Protein product: CASSILPQGPYEQYF.

This rearrangement joins TRBV27 to TRBJ2-7; D unclear. The CDR3 sequence is 17 residues long. CDR1 and CDR2 from the germline V gene are MNHEY and SMNVEV (reference sequence). Trimming left V 5 bases short and J 3 bases short, with 23 bases between. The DNA for the CDR3 is TGTGCCAGCAGTAATCTAGAACGGAGATCCCCTTTCTACGAGCAGTACTTC. This sequence encodes CASSNLERRSPFYEQYF.

This chain connects TRBV19 to TRBJ2-5; weak D call: TRBD1 (6 bases). V was clipped by 1 base and J by 1 base, with 10 bases between them. The CDR3 contains 15 residues. CDR1 and CDR2 from the germline V gene are LNHDA and SQIVND (reference sequence). CDR3 in DNA: TGTGCCAGTAGTATAGTACAGGGCGCCCAAGAGACCCAGTACTTC. Encoded protein: CASSIVQGAQETQYF.

The chain carries TRBV4-1 and TRBJ1-2, with D unresolved. The V end was cut by 4 bases, the J end by 3 bases, with 9 bases between. Germline V lookup: CDR1 MGHRA, CDR2 YSYEKL. The CDR3 is 13 amino acids. The CDR3 reads CASSLAADYGYTF. The CDR3 DNA reads TGCGCCAGCAGCCTCGCCGCGGACTATGGCTACACCTTC.

A few counts support this clone. This chain connects TRBV19 to TRBJ1-5; TRBD1 matches at 7 bases. The germline gives CDR1 LNHDA, CDR2 SQIVND (reference sequence). This CDR3 comprises 14 residues. Trimming took 5 bases from V and 1 from J; bases not matched to a gene: 2. CDR3 DNA sequence: TGTGCCAGTAGTGGACAGGCCAGCAATCAGCCCCAGCATTTT. Its translation is CASSGQASNQPQHF.

The chain carries TRBV6-2 or TRBV6-3 and TRBJ2-3; TRBD1 agrees at 7 bases. After removal of 1 base from V and 2 bases from J, the junction contained 3 bases not matched to a gene. The germline V gene has CDR1 MNHEY and CDR2 SVGEGT. The CDR3 is 15 amino acids. The CDR3 coding sequence is TGTGCCAGCAGTTACTGGGGACAGAACACAGATACGCAGTATTTT. Translated: CASSYWGQNTDTQYF.

The chain is built from TRBV2 and TRBJ1-5, with unresolved D. The V gene lost 7 bases and the J gene lost 7 bases, with 14 bases spanning the gap. Looked up from germline, CDR1 is SNHLY and CDR2 is FYNNEI. The CDR3 loop spans 13 amino acids. The CDR3 region has the DNA TGTGCCAGCACGGGAGGGCGCGGACAGCCCCAGCATTTT. Translating gives CASTGGRGQPQHF.

This rearrangement joins TRBV30 to TRBJ2-7; D possibly corresponds to TRBD2 (7 bases). There are 13 residues in the CDR3. V lost 4 bases and J lost 6, with 16 bases in between. CDR1 is GTSNPN, CDR2 SVGIG, per germline (reference sequence). The CDR3 loop reads CAWTVGGRVEQYF. CDR3 sequence (DNA): TGTGCCTGGACCGTAGGGGGGAGGGTCGAGCAGTACTTC.

V usage is TRBV6-5 and J usage is TRBJ2-5, with D possibly being TRBD1 (6 bases). The CDR3 contains 14 residues. V was cut by 3 bases and J by 5 bases, with 13 bases left in between. The V gene's germline CDR1 is MNHEY and CDR2 SVGAGI. The CDR3 sequence is CASSYLQGSETQYF. The CDR3 nucleotides read TGTGCCAGCAGTTATCTACAGGGATCTGAGACCCAGTACTTC.

This chain uses TRBV4-1 with TRBJ1-2; TRBD1 matches 9 bases. Germline trimming cut 2 bases from V and 4 bases from J; bases unmatched to any gene: 5. Germline values: CDR1 MGHRA, CDR2 YSYEKL. This CDR3 is built from 15 residues. The CDR3 loop reads CASSQRDRDFYGYTF. In DNA, the CDR3 is TGCGCCAGCAGCCAAAGGGACAGGGATTTCTATGGCTACACCTTC.

The J gene is TRBJ2-1, the V gene TRBV7-9, with D maybe TRBD1 (6 bases). The V gene's germline CDR1 is SEHNR and CDR2 FQNEAQ (reference sequence). With 5 bases removed from V and 3 bases from J, the gap between germline ends came to 17 bases. This CDR3 region has 16 residues. CDR3 in amino acids: CASSPPQGPLYNEQFF. CDR3 sequence (DNA): TGTGCCAGCAGCCCCCCACAGGGCCCCCTCTACAATGAGCAGTTCTTC.

The CDR3 region has the DNA TGTGCCTGGACTGGACAGCCTAATTCACCCCTCCACTTT. Residues: CAWTGQPNSPLHF. J is TRBJ1-6 and V is TRBV30, with D possibly being TRBD1 (6 bases). The germline V gene has CDR1 GTSNPN and CDR2 SVGIG (reference sequence). The CDR3 is made up of 13 amino acids. Trimming left V 4 bases short and J 6 bases short, with 10 bases between.

CDR3 loop: CASTQGNNSPLHF. CDR3 nucleotides: TGTGCCAGCACACAGGGTAATAATTCACCCCTCCACTTT. The chain combines TRBV6-5 with TRBJ1-6, with a weak D call TRBD1 (6 bases). The germline V gene encodes CDR1 MNHEY and CDR2 SVGAGI. V was trimmed by 7 bases and J by 5 bases, leaving 9 bases between them. The CDR3 has 13 residues.

The CDR3 DNA reads as TGTGCCAGCTCACCGGGACTAGTAAGCTACGAGCAGTACTTC. Its translation: CASSPGLVSYEQYF. The chain uses TRBV18 and TRBJ2-7; TRBD2 matches 8 bases. The V gene's germline CDR1 is KGHSH and CDR2 LQKENI. V was clipped by 3 bases and J by 3 bases; unmatched bases: 4. The CDR3 has 14 amino acids.

J is TRBJ2-7 and V is TRBV27; TRBD2 agrees at 10 bases. The CDR3 is 16 residues long. Trimming took 6 bases from V and 5 from J; bases not matched to a gene: 13. CDR1 MNHEY and CDR2 SMNVEV come from the germline V gene (reference sequence). The CDR3 reads CASSPSGSNFLNEQYF. Written as DNA, the CDR3 is TGTGCCAGCAGCCCTAGCGGGAGCAATTTCTTGAACGAGCAGTACTTC.